This T cell receptor (beta chain) originates from a study of T cells after yellow fever vaccination. Per the germline V gene, CDR1 is KGHSH and CDR2 is LQKENI. V lost 3 bases to trimming and J lost 4 bases, with 16 bases between them. This CDR3 is built from 15 residues. TCRdb re-called the 5' RACE reads with MiXCR, one entry per CDR3 protein. The table records roughly 500,000 distinct CDR3 sequences, 15% to 20% of them present only once. This clonotype occurred a few times. The antigen is undetermined. Study outcomes and limitations: It was a weaker secondary response, yet one that peaked faster, at day 5 versus 15. Post-booster reappearance was seen for most primary-vaccination clones (nearly 97% CD4, 75% to 90% CD8). Of the clonotypes, a small share occurred in both CD4 and CD8 compartments.

This chain links TRBV18 with TRBJ2-7; tentatively, D is TRBD1 (6 bases). The sequencing used PBMCs, collected 15 days after the yellow fever booster vaccination. The clonotype comes from a man aged 25-45 years who received the YFV17D yellow fever vaccine. The CDR3 nucleotides are TGTGCCAGCTCACCTGGCCTCAGGGGACGGTACGAGCAGTACTTC. Translating it yields CASSPGLRGRYEQYF.